The clone carrying this T cell receptor (beta chain) was observed a handful of times. These data originate in a study of OX40 agonist ivuxolimab in advanced cancers. Clones were sequenced by immunoSEQ multiplex PCR, and TCRdb holds only the in-frame ones, with some missing. Among tens of thousands of clones listed, about 88% were seen once. This clonotype was obtained from an adult with an advanced solid tumor such as melanoma, head and neck, liver or kidney cancer. Here the sequenced sample was CD4+ or CD8+ T cells sorted from blood, taken in a trial of the OX40 agonist ivuxolimab.

The CDR3 loop is CASSSRRLAGNTGELFF. DNA for the CDR3: TGTGCCAGCAGCTCCCGAAGACTAGCGGGCAACACCGGGGAGCTGTTTTTT. V is TRBV6-4 and J is TRBJ2-2; 10 bases fit TRBD2. CDR3 size: 17 residues. With 6 bases clipped from V and 2 bases from J, the junction kept 9 bases outside the gene matches. Germline V lookup: CDR1 MRHNA, CDR2 SNTAGT.